This T cell receptor beta chain derives from a study of Ad26.COV2.S vaccination and SARS-CoV-2 variants (dated by TCRdb to the early 2020s). Turning to the overall study: Donors in the vaccine arm were drawn from COV1001, a phase I-IIa trial of Ad26.COV2.S in healthy adults that was multicentre, randomized, double-blind and placebo-controlled. Sequencing of the TCRbeta repertoire served to evaluate the specificity and breadth of SARS-CoV-2-reactive T cell receptors following Ad26.COV2.S vaccination. The TCR-sequenced set comprised approximately 32 samples: around 20 Ad26.COV2.S vaccine recipients, 5 placebo recipients and 8 SARS-CoV-2 convalescent individuals. Participants in the trial were split at random into five groups of five each, receiving low-dose or high-dose Ad26.COV2.S once or twice, or else placebo on both occasions. Blinding of investigators to trial group allocation was maintained during experiments and outcome assessment. Ad26.COV2.S was given intramuscularly at 5x10^10 or 1x10^11 viral particles, as a single shot or as two shots 56 days apart. Overall results and qualifications from the work: Vaccine and placebo recipients had similar non-spike TCR breadth, a finding consistent with the vaccine containing only spike. It was noted by the authors that total T cell responses may have been underestimated by the TCR breadth and depth analyses. The study was not powered for comparison of responses between vaccine doses or regimens. Higher spike-specific TCR breadth was observed in Ad26.COV2.S recipients than in placebo recipients (P = 0.0014). After vaccination, substantial breadth of spike-specific CD8+ and CD4+ T cell responses was reported.

The immunoSEQ Assay was used to sequence TCRbeta CDR3 regions. After extraction, genomic DNA underwent amplification by bias-controlled multiplex PCR, followed by high-throughput sequencing. The source study handled its data this way. To quantify the absolute abundance of every unique TCRbeta CDR3 region, sequences were collapsed and filtered. T cell fraction was estimated by normalization of TCRbeta template counts to usable DNA, with usable DNA being measured through amplification of reference genes present in all nucleated cells. Repertoire TCRs were annotated as SARS-CoV-2-specific when V gene, CDR3 amino acid sequence and J gene were exactly matched to a known reactive TCR set. The reference SARS-CoV-2 TCR set was derived from MIRA and filtered for enrichment in COVID-19-positive ImmuneCODE repertoires, a step that removed public or cross-reactive TCRs. Using the MIRA antigens, annotated TCRs were further analysed by specific ORF or by position within an ORF. Breadth was defined as annotated unique rearrangements over total unique productive rearrangements; depth was the summed frequency of those rearrangements. Two-sided Wilcoxon rank-sum tests were used to compare TCR breadth between groups. The clones in this table, taken by TCRdb from immuneACCESS, are in-frame only. Not every clone is retained; where verified, under half of the shortfall comes from an unresolved V gene, and the cause of the rest is unknown. That table is the source of V, J and clone size, and D and trimming were worked out from the DNA. The table for this sample lists 250,000 or so clones; roughly 89% of them were counted only once. The biggest ten clones account for less than 3.5% of the sample.

Points on this clone: The antigen it binds to is not known. No base quality information exists; no much larger clone differs at one position.

The sample's treatment or condition label, in plain terms: roughly 19 received Ad26.COV2.S at low or high dose, single or two shots; roughly five received placebo; per-sample allocation not given. For vaccine and placebo recipients, the sequenced repertoires came from samples collected on day 63 after the first injection. Between 29 July and 7 August 2020, Cohort 1b enrolled 20 to 30 adults aged 18-55 years at one site in Boston, USA. Ad26.COV2.S consisted of a replication-incompetent adenovirus type 26 vector by which a prefusion-stabilized SARS-CoV-2 spike protein from the original Wuhan strain was expressed. CDR1 and CDR2 are read off the germline V gene (reference sequence) as MNHEY and SMNVEV. The junction shows trimming of 9 bases on V and 5 bases on J, plus 11 bases between the germline ends. The CDR3 runs 12 residues from the cysteine to the phenylalanine. The retained sequence is limited to the CDR3, 36 bases, with the frame set at the first base.

The V gene is TRBV27 and the J gene is TRBJ2-1, with TRBD2 perhaps the D gene, on 6 matching bases. The material was peripheral blood, obtained in a trial of Ad26.COV2.S vaccine versus placebo. The source of this sequence is a person aged 18-65 years who received the Ad26.COV2.S COVID-19 vaccine or a placebo. Read as DNA, the sequence is TGTGCCAGTTGGGACTTCCACAATGAGCAGTTCTTC. Translated, this is CASWDFHNEQFF.